One sample yielded the 7 T cell receptor beta chains listed below, sequenced in a study of blood T cell repertoires in COVID-19. Some clones are missing from TCRdb's copy, which holds only in-frame ones; the method was immunoSEQ multiplex PCR. The table includes 100,000 to 150,000 clones, around 88% detected once. Sequenced input: peripheral blood. These receptors all come from a human donor in a cohort sampled during active COVID-19.

The rearrangement joins TRBV24-1 to TRBJ2-7; perhaps TRBD2 as D (5 bases). The germline V gene has CDR1 KGHDR and CDR2 SFDVKD. CDR3 length: 14 residues. The V end was cut by 5 bases, the J end by 4 bases, with 14 bases between. The CDR3 reads CATSGGGRRYEQYF. The CDR3 bases are TGTGCCACCAGTGGCGGTGGTCGGAGGTACGAGCAGTACTTC.

The V and J genes are TRBV4-1 and TRBJ2-7; D gene uncertain. Deletions cut 0 bases from V and 3 bases from J, with 12 bases between. The CDR3 loop spans 15 amino acids. CDR1 and CDR2 from the germline V gene are MGHRA and YSYEKL. CDR3 nucleotide sequence: TGCGCCAGCAGCCAAGAAGCGAGCGCGATCTACGAGCAGTACTTC. Its protein product is CASSQEASAIYEQYF.

CDR3 nucleotides: TGCGCCAGCAGCTCGAACAGGGGGCCGAACACCGGGGAGCTGTTTTTT. Its protein is CASSSNRGPNTGELFF. The V call is TRBV5-1, the J call TRBJ2-2; 9 bases agree with TRBD1. This CDR3 spans 16 amino acids. Germline V gives CDR1 SGHRS, CDR2 YFSETQ. V gave up 3 bases and J gave up 0 bases; unmatched junction bases: 3.

The chain carries TRBV6-6 and TRBJ1-1; D possibly corresponds to TRBD1 (6 bases). The CDR3 covers 13 residues. V lost 2 bases to trimming and J lost 10 bases, with 14 bases between them. The germline V gene encodes CDR1 MNHNY and CDR2 SVGAGI (reference sequence). The CDR3 sequence: CASSYQLNRVAFF. In DNA form, the CDR3 reads TGTGCCAGCAGTTACCAACTAAACAGGGTAGCTTTCTTT.

The chain combines TRBV10-3 with TRBJ2-7; 12 bases match TRBD2. Germline loops: CDR1 ENHRY, CDR2 SYGVKD. Germline trimming cut 6 bases from V and 9 bases from J; bases unmatched to any gene: 15. This CDR3 contains 16 residues. CDR3 region: CAISSAQASGREGQYF. The CDR3 nucleotides read TGTGCCATCAGCTCCGCTCAGGCTAGCGGGAGGGAAGGGCAGTACTTC.

This chain joins TRBV19 and TRBJ2-3; 7 nucleotides align to TRBD1. The V gene's germline CDR1 is LNHDA and CDR2 SQIVND (reference sequence). Losses at the gene ends were 6 bases for V and 0 bases for J; bases not matched to a gene: 6. The CDR3 is 15 amino acids. CDR3 nucleotides: TGTGCCAGTAGCCGACAGGGCACGAGCACAGATACGCAGTATTTT. As protein: CASSRQGTSTDTQYF.

This clone appeared a single time. CDR3 DNA: TGTGCCAGCAGCCAAGATTTTGGGCGCCCCTTCTCTGGAAACACCATATATTTT. Its translation is CASSQDFGRPFSGNTIYF. The rearrangement links TRBV14 to TRBJ1-3, with D hard to call. CDR1 and CDR2 (germline): SGHDN, FVKESK. Trimming stripped 0 bases from V and 0 bases from J, with 15 bases between. The CDR3 is 18 amino acids.